These T cell receptor beta chains were read from a single sample in a study of OX40 agonist ivuxolimab in advanced cancers. Using immunoSEQ multiplex PCR, the repertoire was profiled, and TCRdb retains in-frame clones only, with some absent. The table includes around 43,000 clones, about 88% detected once. The sample consisted of CD4+ or CD8+ T cells sorted from blood, taken in a trial of the OX40 agonist ivuxolimab. Every receptor here comes from an adult with an advanced solid tumor such as melanoma, head and neck, liver or kidney cancer. Each CDR3 is given with its conserved first and last residue. A D gene is named only where the DNA matches it firmly. Clone sizes are given selectively: once, few, many, or a class where the clone is expanded.

V: TRBV5-6; J: TRBJ2-1; size: few; D: TRBD2; DNA: TGTGCCAGCAGTCGACGGACTAGCGGGGGGGCTTATGAGCAGTTCTTC; CDR3: CASSRRTSGGAYEQFF
V: TRBV9; J: TRBJ1-5; size: NA; D: TRBD1; DNA: TGTGCCAGCAGCGTAGAGGGGGCTCATCAGCCCCAGCATTTT; CDR3: CASSVEGAHQPQHF
V: TRBV5-6; J: TRBJ2-5; size: NA; D: TRBD2; DNA: TGTGCCAGCAGCCTGCGAGGGAGGGAGGAGACCCAGTACTTC; CDR3: CASSLRGREETQYF
V: TRBV9; J: TRBJ1-1; size: NA; D: NA; DNA: TGTGCCAGCAGCGCCCCAGGGCTCCCAAACACTGAAGCTTTCTTT; CDR3: CASSAPGLPNTEAFF
V: TRBV5-1; J: TRBJ2-6; size: NA; D: NA; DNA: TGCGCCAGCAGCGTAAATTCTGGGGCCAACGTCCTGACTTTC; CDR3: CASSVNSGANVLTF
V: TRBV7-9; J: TRBJ2-7; size: NA; D: NA; DNA: TGTGCCAGCACCTTAAGTGGAGAGGGGGCCTACGAGCAGTACTTC; CDR3: CASTLSGEGAYEQYF
V: TRBV29-1; J: TRBJ1-3; size: NA; D: NA; DNA: TGCAGCGTTGAGGCAGGCCCCCGAGACACCATATATTTT; CDR3: CSVEAGPRDTIYF
V: TRBV19; J: TRBJ1-2; size: NA; D: NA; DNA: TGTGCCATTAGAGGAGGCTATGGCTACACCTTC; CDR3: CAIRGGYGYTF
V: TRBV29-1; J: TRBJ2-1; size: few; D: NA; DNA: TGCAGCACCCGGAAGGACAATGAGCAGTTCTTC; CDR3: CSTRKDNEQFF
V: TRBV15; J: TRBJ1-3; size: NA; D: NA; DNA: TGTGCCACCCTGGATAATTCCTCTGGAAACACCATATATTTT; CDR3: CATLDNSSGNTIYF
V: TRBV7-9; J: TRBJ2-1; size: NA; D: NA; DNA: TGTGCCAGCAGCTTAACTCTCTACAATGAGCAGTTCTTC; CDR3: CASSLTLYNEQFF
V: TRBV9; J: TRBJ2-3; size: once; D: NA; DNA: TGTGCCAGCAGCGTAGGTACAGGGGGGGTCACAGATACGCAGTATTTT; CDR3: CASSVGTGGVTDTQYF
V: TRBV4-1; J: TRBJ2-4; size: NA; D: NA; DNA: TGCGCCAGCAGCCAAGGGGGAATAGCCAAAAACATTCAGTACTTC; CDR3: CASSQGGIAKNIQYF
V: TRBV4-1; J: TRBJ2-7; size: NA; D: NA; DNA: TGCGCCAGCAGCCAAAGGGTTGGGGCAGGGGAGCGCTACGAGCAGTACTTC; CDR3: CASSQRVGAGERYEQYF
V: TRBV6-6; J: TRBJ2-7; size: NA; D: NA; DNA: TGTGCCAGCAGCCCCGGCAGCGGCGGCTCCTACGAGCAGTACTTC; CDR3: CASSPGSGGSYEQYF
V: TRBV4-1; J: TRBJ2-3; size: once; D: NA; DNA: TGCGCCAGCAGCCAATCCATTCAGCGGCTTAGCACAGATACGCAGTATTTT; CDR3: CASSQSIQRLSTDTQYF
V: TRBV6-6; J: TRBJ1-1; size: NA; D: NA; DNA: TGTGCCAGCAGTTACTCGACAGGTGAAGCTTTCTTT; CDR3: CASSYSTGEAFF
V: TRBV18; J: TRBJ2-5; size: NA; D: NA; DNA: TGTGCCAGCTCACCGGTAACGACCCGGGGTCCGTCGACTGAAGAGACCCAGTACTTC; CDR3: CASSPVTTRGPSTEETQYF
V: TRBV15; J: TRBJ2-5; size: NA; D: NA; DNA: TGTGCCACCAGCAGTTACCGACAGGGAGGAGAGACCCAGTACTTC; CDR3: CATSSYRQGGETQYF
V: TRBV28; J: TRBJ1-2; size: NA; D: NA; DNA: TGTGCCAGCAGTCCATACAGAGCTAACTATGGCTACACCTTC; CDR3: CASSPYRANYGYTF
V: TRBV14; J: TRBJ1-4; size: NA; D: NA; DNA: TGTGCCAGCAGCCAAGATGTTAGAGCTGAAAAACTGTTTTTT; CDR3: CASSQDVRAEKLFF
V: TRBV6-6; J: TRBJ1-5; size: NA; D: NA; DNA: TGTGCCAGCAGTTACCTGGGGGTAGGCAATCAGCCCCAGCATTTT; CDR3: CASSYLGVGNQPQHF
V: TRBV4-2; J: TRBJ2-7; size: NA; D: NA; DNA: TGTGCCAGCAGCCAGGAACTACTGAATGAGCAGTACTTC; CDR3: CASSQELLNEQYF
V: TRBV12-5; J: TRBJ2-1; size: NA; D: NA; DNA: TGTGCTAGTGGTCCCCGAGAGGGGGAGGGTTTGGCCTACAATGAGCAGTTCTTC; CDR3: CASGPREGEGLAYNEQFF
V: TRBV27; J: TRBJ2-7; size: NA; D: TRBD2; DNA: TGTGCCAGCAGTTTTCGGCGGGAGGATCGGTACGAGCAGTACTTC; CDR3: CASSFRREDRYEQYF
V: TRBV27; J: TRBJ2-7; size: NA; D: NA; DNA: TGTGCCAGCAGTGAGGATTTAGGGGACGAGCAGTACTTC; CDR3: CASSEDLGDEQYF
V: TRBV18; J: TRBJ2-7; size: NA; D: NA; DNA: TGTGCCAGCTCACCAGGAGACGAGCAGTACTTC; CDR3: CASSPGDEQYF
V: TRBV5-1; J: TRBJ2-1; size: NA; D: TRBD2; DNA: TGCGCCAGCAGCTTGGGACTAGCGGATAACAATGAGCAGTTCTTC; CDR3: CASSLGLADNNEQFF
V: TRBV16; J: TRBJ1-2; size: NA; D: TRBD1; DNA: TGTGCCAGCAGCCACTCACAGGGGGGGTTTGGCTACACCTTC; CDR3: CASSHSQGGFGYTF
V: TRBV7-3; J: TRBJ2-1; size: medium-sized; D: TRBD2; DNA: TGTGCCAGCAGCCCCCGGGCGGGACTAGCGGGGGGTAGCCCAACGGATGAGCAGTTCTTC; CDR3: CASSPRAGLAGGSPTDEQFF
V: TRBV4-3; J: TRBJ2-7; size: NA; D: NA; DNA: TGCGCCAGCAGCCCCAACCGGGGTGAATACGAGCAGTACTTC; CDR3: CASSPNRGEYEQYF
V: TRBV4-1; J: TRBJ2-1; size: NA; D: TRBD2; DNA: TGCGCCAGCAGCCTTAGCGGGAGCAGGAATGAGCAGTTCTTC; CDR3: CASSLSGSRNEQFF
V: TRBV6-6; J: TRBJ2-7; size: NA; D: TRBD2; DNA: TGTGCCGGACGCGGGGGGAGCTCCTACGAGCAGTACTTC; CDR3: CAGRGGSSYEQYF
V: TRBV29-1; J: TRBJ2-1; size: NA; D: NA; DNA: TGCAGCGTTGAAGGGAAAGGGAGCTCCTACAATGAGCAGTTCTTC; CDR3: CSVEGKGSSYNEQFF
V: TRBV19; J: TRBJ2-3; size: NA; D: NA; DNA: TGTGCCAGTAGACCCGCGGGCTCAGATACGCAGTATTTT; CDR3: CASRPAGSDTQYF
V: TRBV6-5; J: TRBJ2-7; size: NA; D: NA; DNA: TGTGCCAGCAGTTACGCTGGACGCCGATCCTACGAGCAGTACTTC; CDR3: CASSYAGRRSYEQYF
V: TRBV19; J: TRBJ1-5; size: once; D: TRBD1; DNA: TGTGCCAGTAGTGTAGGACAGGATAGCAATCAGCCCCAGCATTTT; CDR3: CASSVGQDSNQPQHF
V: TRBV2; J: TRBJ1-5; size: NA; D: NA; DNA: TGTGCCAGCAGAGCGCCTTATAGCAATCAGCCCCAGCATTTT; CDR3: CASRAPYSNQPQHF
V: TRBV5-1; J: TRBJ1-4; size: few; D: NA; DNA: TGCGCCAGCAGCGAGGGGAATCCAGGGTCTTTTAATGAAAAACTGTTTTTT; CDR3: CASSEGNPGSFNEKLFF
V: TRBV11-2; J: TRBJ2-7; size: NA; D: NA; DNA: TGTGCCAGCAGCTTAGGGGCTCCACCCTACGAGCAGTACTTC; CDR3: CASSLGAPPYEQYF
V: TRBV5-4; J: TRBJ1-4; size: NA; D: NA; DNA: TGTGCCAGCAGTTCCAACTTTAATGAAAAACTGTTTTTT; CDR3: CASSSNFNEKLFF
V: TRBV29-1; J: TRBJ1-2; size: once; D: TRBD1; DNA: TGCAGCGGCCTCCGGGACAGGGGTTACACCTTC; CDR3: CSGLRDRGYTF
V: TRBV25-1; J: TRBJ1-2; size: NA; D: TRBD1; DNA: TGTGCCAGCAGTGATCGGGACAGGGAGCCGTATGGCTACACCTTC; CDR3: CASSDRDREPYGYTF
V: TRBV6-6; J: TRBJ1-2; size: once; D: NA; DNA: TGTGCCAGCGGGAATGGCTACACCTTC; CDR3: CASGNGYTF
V: TRBV19; J: TRBJ2-3; size: few; D: TRBD1; DNA: TGTGCCAGTAGACAGGGGGTTAGTAGCACAGATACGCAGTATTTT; CDR3: CASRQGVSSTDTQYF
V: TRBV7-6; J: TRBJ2-3; size: NA; D: TRBD2; DNA: TGTGCCAGCAGCTTAAGGAGCGGGGGGTACACAGATACGCAGTATTTT; CDR3: CASSLRSGGYTDTQYF
V: TRBV6-5; J: TRBJ1-1; size: medium-sized; D: NA; DNA: TGTGCCAGCTCTCGGGGCACTGAAGCTTTCTTT; CDR3: CASSRGTEAFF
V: TRBV27; J: TRBJ2-1; size: NA; D: NA; DNA: TGTGCCAGCAGTTTCATCAGCTCCTACAATGAGCAGTTCTTC; CDR3: CASSFISSYNEQFF
V: TRBV15; J: TRBJ2-1; size: NA; D: NA; DNA: TGTGCCACCAGCAGAGTGAGGGGCCCCTACAATGAGCAGTTCTTC; CDR3: CATSRVRGPYNEQFF
V: TRBV19; J: TRBJ2-2; size: NA; D: NA; DNA: TGTGCCAGTAGTATTCAGTCGATAGGCCGGGAGCTGTTTTTT; CDR3: CASSIQSIGRELFF
V: TRBV19; J: TRBJ2-7; size: NA; D: TRBD1; DNA: TGTGCCAGTAGTCCGGGACAGGGGGCTCAAGAGCAGTACTTC; CDR3: CASSPGQGAQEQYF
V: TRBV12-5; J: TRBJ1-2; size: NA; D: NA; DNA: TGTGCTAGTGGTTTCGGTGAAAGGCCCCCGTTCGGCTACACCTTC; CDR3: CASGFGERPPFGYTF
V: TRBV7-6; J: TRBJ1-1; size: NA; D: NA; DNA: TGTGCCAGCAGCCCGCAGAACACTGAAGCTTTCTTT; CDR3: CASSPQNTEAFF
V: TRBV19; J: TRBJ2-7; size: NA; D: NA; DNA: TGTGCCAGTAGTATAGATCGGGAACGGGGCTCCTACGAGCAGTACTTC; CDR3: CASSIDRERGSYEQYF
V: TRBV6-6; J: TRBJ1-5; size: NA; D: NA; DNA: TGTGCCAGCAGTTACAGGGATTATAGCAATCAGCCCCAGCATTTT; CDR3: CASSYRDYSNQPQHF
V: TRBV27; J: TRBJ2-1; size: few; D: NA; DNA: TGTGCCAGCAGTCCTCGCCCCGACCACAATGAGCAGTTCTTC; CDR3: CASSPRPDHNEQFF
V: TRBV19; J: TRBJ2-7; size: NA; D: NA; DNA: TGTGCCAGTAGTATGGGGACTTATAACAGCCGCGAGCAGTACTTC; CDR3: CASSMGTYNSREQYF
V: TRBV5-1; J: TRBJ1-2; size: once; D: TRBD1; DNA: TGCGCCAGCAGCTCGACAGGGGGTCCGAACTATGGCTACACCTTC; CDR3: CASSSTGGPNYGYTF
V: TRBV7-9; J: TRBJ1-2; size: NA; D: TRBD1; DNA: TGTGCCAGCAGGGGACAGTTGAATGGCTACACCTTC; CDR3: CASRGQLNGYTF
V: TRBV4-2; J: TRBJ2-3; size: NA; D: TRBD1; DNA: TGTGCCAGCAGCCAAGATCCAGCGCAGGGGGCGCAAGATACGCAGTATTTT; CDR3: CASSQDPAQGAQDTQYF